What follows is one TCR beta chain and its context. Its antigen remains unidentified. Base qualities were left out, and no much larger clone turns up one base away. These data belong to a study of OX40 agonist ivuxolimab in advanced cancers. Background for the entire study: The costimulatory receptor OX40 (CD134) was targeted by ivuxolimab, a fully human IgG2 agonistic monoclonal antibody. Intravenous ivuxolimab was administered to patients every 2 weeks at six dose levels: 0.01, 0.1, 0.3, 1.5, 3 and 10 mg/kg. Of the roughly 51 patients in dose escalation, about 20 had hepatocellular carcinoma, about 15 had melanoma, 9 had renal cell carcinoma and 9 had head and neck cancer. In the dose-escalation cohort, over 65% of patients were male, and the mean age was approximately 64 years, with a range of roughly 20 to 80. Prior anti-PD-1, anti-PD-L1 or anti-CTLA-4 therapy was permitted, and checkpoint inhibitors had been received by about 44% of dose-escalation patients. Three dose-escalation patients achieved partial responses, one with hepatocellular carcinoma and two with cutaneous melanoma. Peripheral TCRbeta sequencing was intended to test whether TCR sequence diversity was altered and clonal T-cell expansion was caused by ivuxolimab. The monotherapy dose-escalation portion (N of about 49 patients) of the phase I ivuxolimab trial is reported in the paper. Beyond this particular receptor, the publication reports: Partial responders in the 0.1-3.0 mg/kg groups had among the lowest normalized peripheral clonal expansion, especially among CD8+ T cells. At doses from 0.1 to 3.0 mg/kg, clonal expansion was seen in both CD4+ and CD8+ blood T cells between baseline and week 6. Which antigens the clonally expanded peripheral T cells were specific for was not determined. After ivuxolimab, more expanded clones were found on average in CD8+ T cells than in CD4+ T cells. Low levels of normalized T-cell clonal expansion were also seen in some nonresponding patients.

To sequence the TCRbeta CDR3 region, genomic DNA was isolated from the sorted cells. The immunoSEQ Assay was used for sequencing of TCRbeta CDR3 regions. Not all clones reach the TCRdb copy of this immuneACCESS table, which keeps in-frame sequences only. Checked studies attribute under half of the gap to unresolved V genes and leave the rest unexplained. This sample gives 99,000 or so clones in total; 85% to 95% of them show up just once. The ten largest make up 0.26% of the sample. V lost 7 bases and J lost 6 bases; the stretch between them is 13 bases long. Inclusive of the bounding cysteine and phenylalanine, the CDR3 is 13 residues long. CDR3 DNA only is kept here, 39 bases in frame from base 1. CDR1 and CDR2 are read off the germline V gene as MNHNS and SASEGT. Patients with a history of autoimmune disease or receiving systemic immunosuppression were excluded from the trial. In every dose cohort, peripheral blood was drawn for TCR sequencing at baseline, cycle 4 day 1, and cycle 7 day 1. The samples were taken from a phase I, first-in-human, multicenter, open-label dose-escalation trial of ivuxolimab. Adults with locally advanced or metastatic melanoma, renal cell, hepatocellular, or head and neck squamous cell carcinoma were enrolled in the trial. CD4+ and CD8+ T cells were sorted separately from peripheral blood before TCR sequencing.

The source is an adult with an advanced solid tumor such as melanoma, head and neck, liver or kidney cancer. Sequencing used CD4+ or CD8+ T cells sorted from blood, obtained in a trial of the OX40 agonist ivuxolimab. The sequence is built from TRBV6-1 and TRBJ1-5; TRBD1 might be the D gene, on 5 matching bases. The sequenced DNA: TGTGCCAGCAAGGGGCTCTACGGTCAGCCCCAGCATTTT. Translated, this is CASKGLYGQPQHF.